These 19 T cell receptor beta chains originate from one sample sequenced in a study of T cell repertoires in cytomegalovirus infection. TCRdb re-called the reads with MiXCR, one entry per CDR3 protein. The profile shows about 160,000 distinct CDR3 sequences, less than 25% of them singletons. These TCRs' antigens remain unknown. The source was CD8+ T cells from cultured PBMCs, collected from culture after CMV antigen stimulation. The receptors here all came from a human donor in good health (CMV status not recorded). Some clones in this sample may be carry-over from other donors' samples.

In its sample, this clonotype was seen a few times. V usage is TRBV6-2 or TRBV6-3 and J usage is TRBJ1-4; TRBD1 aligns across 7 bases. CDR1 and CDR2 (germline): MNHEY, SVGEGT. J lost 0 bases, V lost 7 bases, and 29 bases had no gene match. The CDR3 is 23 amino acids. The CDR3 here is CASTLPGLGQVGSGDSTNEKLFF. The CDR3 bases are TGTGCCAGCACATTACCCGGACTAGGACAGGTCGGTAGCGGAGATTCAACTAATGAAAAACTGTTTTTT.

The rearrangement links TRBV7-6 to TRBJ1-2, with TRBD1 matching 7 bases. Germline V lookup: CDR1 SGHVS, CDR2 FNYEAQ. This CDR3 spans 15 amino acids. Trimming removed 5 bases from V and 3 bases from J; junction bases left unmatched: 9. The CDR3 sequence: CASSPYDRVDYGYTF. The CDR3 DNA reads as TGTGCCAGCAGCCCTTACGACAGGGTCGACTATGGCTACACCTTC.

This clonotype has more than one count but fewer than ten. The chain has TRBV12-3 or TRBV12-4 and TRBJ1-1; perhaps TRBD1 as D (5 bases). V lost 6 bases, J lost 1 base, and 18 bases lay in between. The length of the CDR3 is 16 residues. The CDR3 coding sequence is TGTGCCAGCAGCCTGAAACTGGGGACGAAGAACACTGAAGCTTTCTTT. It codes for CASSLKLGTKNTEAFF.

This clonotype was detected a few times. The chain carries TRBV30 and TRBJ2-5; TRBD2 might be the D (6 bases). CDR1 and CDR2 (germline): GTSNPN, SVGIG (reference sequence). Trimming removed 5 bases from V and 7 bases from J, with 11 bases in between. The length of the CDR3 is 11 residues. Here the CDR3 reads CAWLWRGTQYF. CDR3 bases: TGTGCCTGGCTTTGGAGGGGGACCCAGTACTTC.

The V and J genes are TRBV7-6 and TRBJ2-3; TRBD1 might be the D (6 bases). Deletions cut 9 bases from V and 0 bases from J, with 25 bases between. The germline V gene encodes CDR1 SGHVS and CDR2 FNYEAQ. CDR3 length equals 18 residues. The CDR3 DNA reads as TGTGCCAGTAGCAAGACCTGGAACAGGGACCTAAGCACAGATACGCAGTATTTT. It is translated as CASSKTWNRDLSTDTQYF. The full variable domain, in which reference TRBV7-6 and TRBJ2-3 provide the parts outside the CDR3, is GAGVSQSPRYKVTKRGQDVALRCDPISGHVSLYWYRQALGQGPEFLTYFNYEAQQDKSGLPNDRFSAERPEGSISTLTIQRTEQRDSAMYRCASSKTWNRDLSTDTQYFGPGTRLTVL.

This clonotype occurred many times. The chain is built from TRBV7-9 and TRBJ2-3; tentatively, D is TRBD2 (5 bases). CDR3 size: 15 residues. The germline V and J ends were trimmed by 2 bases and 3 bases, with 12 bases remaining between them. Per germline, CDR1 SEHNR and CDR2 FQNEAQ (reference sequence). The CDR3 sequence is CASSLPGSGTDTQYF. Here the CDR3 DNA reads TGTGCCAGCAGCTTACCGGGGAGCGGTACAGATACGCAGTATTTT. Variable domain in full (rest from reference TRBV7-9 and TRBJ2-3): DTGVSQNPRHKITKRGQNVTFRCDPISEHNRLYWYRQTLGQGPEFLTYFQNEAQLEKSRLLSDRFSAERPKGSFSTLEIQRTEQGDSAMYLCASSLPGSGTDTQYFGPGTRLTVL.

This chain uses TRBV7-6 with TRBJ2-7, with D possibly being TRBD1 (6 bases). V was clipped by 5 bases and J by 6 bases, with 14 bases between them. Germline V gives CDR1 SGHVS, CDR2 FNYEAQ. The CDR3 has 13 amino acids. The CDR3 spells CASSHYRDREQYF. CDR3 coding DNA: TGTGCCAGCAGCCATTACAGGGATCGCGAGCAGTACTTC.

The rearrangement uses TRBV7-9 and TRBJ2-3, with a possible D match to TRBD1 (5 bases). The V end was cut by 6 bases, the J end by 1 base, with 11 bases between. This CDR3 is built from 14 residues. Germline V gives CDR1 SEHNR, CDR2 FQNEAQ (reference sequence). CDR3 in DNA: TGTGCCAGCAGAGGTCCAGGGCGCACAGATACGCAGTATTTT. As protein: CASRGPGRTDTQYF.

The genes are TRBV7-4 and TRBJ1-2; no clear D gene. CDR1 is SGHVT and CDR2 is SQSDAQ in the germline V gene. This CDR3 comprises 12 residues. The ends were cut back, 5 bases at V and 3 bases at J, with 7 bases in the middle. DNA of the CDR3: TGTGCCAGCAGCCCCCGACACTATGGCTACACCTTC. Protein: CASSPRHYGYTF.

This clonotype has only one observation. The chain links TRBV7-9 to TRBJ2-7; D may be TRBD2 (5 bases). Germline V gene sequence: CDR1 SEHNR, CDR2 FQNEAQ (reference sequence). Trimming cost V 0 bases and J 4 bases, with 10 bases left between them. The CDR3 covers 14 residues. This CDR3 is CASSLAIATYEQYF. In DNA form, the CDR3 reads TGTGCCAGCAGCTTAGCAATAGCGACTTACGAGCAGTACTTC.

This clonotype was counted a few times. This rearrangement joins TRBV7-2 to TRBJ2-7, with 8 bases identical to TRBD1. V shed 5 bases, J shed 7 bases, and the junction held 7 bases outside the gene matches. The CDR3 spans 13 residues. Germline CDR1 SGHTA, CDR2 FQGNSA. The CDR3: CASSHQGAREQYF. DNA of the CDR3: TGTGCCAGCAGCCACCAGGGGGCGCGGGAGCAGTACTTC. The complete variable domain, with remaining parts taken from reference TRBV7-2 and TRBJ2-7, reads GAGVSQSPSNKVTEKGKDVELRCDPISGHTALYWYRQSLGQGLEFLIYFQGNSAPDKSGLPSDRFSAERTGGSVSTLTIQRTQQEDSAVYLCASSHQGAREQYFGPGTRLTVT.

V is TRBV6-2 or TRBV6-3 and J is TRBJ1-5; D is undetermined. CDR3 length: 18 residues. The germline V and J ends were trimmed by 5 bases and 0 bases, with 20 bases remaining between them. Germline V gene data show CDR1 as MNHEY and CDR2 as SVGEGT. DNA for the CDR3: TGTGCCAGCAGTAACGACCCTCCTGGACGGAATAGCAATCAGCCCCAGCATTTT. It specifies CASSNDPPGRNSNQPQHF.

The genes are TRBV5-1 and TRBJ1-3; TRBD1 agrees at 10 bases. J gave up 0 bases and V 4 bases, and 4 bases lay outside the gene matches. Germline CDR1 and CDR2: SGHRS and YFSETQ. This CDR3 is 16 amino acids long. DNA for the CDR3: TGCGCCAGCAGCGAAAGACAGGGGGCCTCTGGAAACACCATATATTTT. This encodes CASSERQGASGNTIYF.

The sample holds a few counts of this clonotype. The chain links TRBV12-5 to TRBJ1-1; tentative D call: TRBD1 (6 bases). The CDR3 sequence is 14 residues long. The ends were cut back, 5 bases at V and 5 bases at J, with 15 bases in the middle. CDR1 and CDR2 (germline): LGHNT, FRNRAP. The CDR3 region has the DNA TGTGCTAGTGGTCCGGCAGGGGTAGGGACTGAAGCTTTCTTT. Translation gives CASGPAGVGTEAFF.

This clonotype was counted between two and nine times. The chain combines TRBV6-2 or TRBV6-3 with TRBJ1-2; 8 positions match TRBD1. The CDR3 is 13 amino acids. Losses at the gene ends were 1 base for V and 7 bases for J; bases not matched to a gene: 2. Germline V gene lookup returns CDR1 MNHEY and CDR2 SVGEGT. This CDR3 reads CASSYWTGSGYTF. Here the CDR3 DNA reads TGTGCCAGCAGTTACTGGACAGGGTCTGGCTACACCTTC.

This clonotype was picked up many times. The chain uses TRBV24-1 and TRBJ2-2; the D is unclear. The CDR3 loop spans 13 amino acids. Trimming stripped 7 bases from V and 10 bases from J, with 15 bases between. Germline CDR1 is KGHDR and CDR2 is SFDVKD. The CDR3 sequence is CATRGPSSPELFF. The CDR3, as DNA: TGTGCCACCAGGGGCCCATCGAGTCCGGAGCTGTTTTTT.

The chain uses TRBV11-2 and TRBJ2-7; possibly TRBD1 for D (5 bases). Germline V gene sequence: CDR1 SGHAT, CDR2 FQNNGV. Trimming took 6 bases from V and 3 from J, leaving 6 bases between them. There are 11 residues in the CDR3. CDR3 protein: CASRRGYEQYF. CDR3 DNA: TGTGCCAGCAGAAGGGGCTACGAGCAGTACTTC.

The chain employs TRBV27 and TRBJ1-5, with 7 bases identical to TRBD1. The CDR3 is 15 amino acids. CDR1 MNHEY and CDR2 SMNVEV come from the germline V gene (reference sequence). V lost 5 bases, J lost 3 bases, and 7 bases stayed unmatched. The CDR3 coding sequence is TGTGCCAGCAGTCCGCTGACAGGGAACAATCAGCCCCAGCATTTT. This codes for CASSPLTGNNQPQHF.

The genes are TRBV7-6 and TRBJ2-1, with 10 nucleotides matching TRBD2. This CDR3 region has 15 residues. V was clipped by 2 bases and J by 8 bases; unmatched bases: 6. The V gene's germline CDR1 is SGHVS and CDR2 FNYEAQ. The CDR3 is CASSLSAGGPDEQFF. The CDR3 coding sequence is TGTGCCAGCAGCTTATCAGCGGGGGGGCCCGATGAGCAGTTCTTC.